This T cell receptor (beta chain) was captured in a study of blood T cell repertoires in COVID-19. On the study more broadly: Nucleic acid was either cDNA or gDNA, and it came from T cells, B-cell-depleted T cells, or PBMCs.

In assigning cohorts, the study relied on participant-reported clinical history. Exposed participants encountered a COVID-19 case during the 2 weeks preceding study entry. Original analysis: Nucleated cell number was recorded as an estimate derived from reference gene primer amplification. Generated by immunoSEQ multiplex PCR, the TCRdb table keeps only in-frame clones and is missing some. D and trimming were read from the DNA, whereas the V and J calls and clone size are those reported in that table. The sample has approximately 300,000 clones, around 84% seen once. The sequencing sample was made of PBMCs or T cells enriched from blood (not recorded which). The receptor's source is a woman aged 25 to 45 who had been exposed to COVID-19.

The CDR3 DNA reads as TGTGCCAGCAGCGTATATAGCGGGTCTAGGAACAATGAGCAGTTCTTC. It codes for CASSVYSGSRNNEQFF. This chain links TRBV9 with TRBJ2-1, with TRBD2 matching over 7 bases. CDR3 length: 16 residues. Germline CDR1 SGDLS, CDR2 YYNGEE. V shed 1 base and J 5 bases; nucleotides not matched to a gene: 9.